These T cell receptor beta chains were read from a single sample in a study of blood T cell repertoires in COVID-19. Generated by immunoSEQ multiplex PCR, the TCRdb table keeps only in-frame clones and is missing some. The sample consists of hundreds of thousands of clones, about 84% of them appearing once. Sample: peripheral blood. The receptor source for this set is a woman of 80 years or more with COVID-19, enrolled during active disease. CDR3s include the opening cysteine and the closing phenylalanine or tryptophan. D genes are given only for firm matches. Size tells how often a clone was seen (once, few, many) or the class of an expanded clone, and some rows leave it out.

TGTGCCAGTAGTAAACAGGGTTATGGCTACACCTTC | CASSKQGYGYTF | TRBV19 | - | - | TRBJ1-2
TGTGCCAGCAGTGAAAAGAGGGCAGGGGGGAACACCGGGGAGCTGTTTTTT | CASSEKRAGGNTGELFF | TRBV2 | - | TRBD1 | TRBJ2-2
TGCGCCAGCAGCTTGGCCGCTCTAAGGGACAGACCGATACATGGCTACACCTTC | CASSLAALRDRPIHGYTF | TRBV5-1 | - | TRBD1 | TRBJ1-2
TGTGCCAGCAGTCCTCAAACCCCGGGCAATCAGCCCCAGCATTTT | CASSPQTPGNQPQHF | TRBV6-5 | - | - | TRBJ1-5
TGTGCCACTTGGACTTCCTTTAGTAGAAACACCATATATTTT | CATWTSFSRNTIYF | TRBV6-5 | - | - | TRBJ1-3
TGTGCCAGCAGTCCCCGCCGTCTCCGAGGCGGGGCGAACACCGGGGAGCTGTTTTTT | CASSPRRLRGGANTGELFF | TRBV6-2/TRBV6-3 | - | - | TRBJ2-2
TGCGCCAGCAGCCCGACTCCGAGGCCCCAAGAGACCCAGTACTTC | CASSPTPRPQETQYF | TRBV5-1 | - | - | TRBJ2-5
TGCGCCAGCAGCTTGCCCGCTGCTAGCGGGGGGCAAGAGACCCAGTACTTC | CASSLPAASGGQETQYF | TRBV5-1 | few | TRBD2 | TRBJ2-5
TGTGCCAGCAGTTTACTTTATCGGGGTGGCGAAAAACTGTTTTTT | CASSLLYRGGEKLFF | TRBV28 | - | - | TRBJ1-4
TGTGCCAGTGCTCGCGGTAGCGTTGCCGGGGAGCTGTTTTTT | CASARGSVAGELFF | TRBV19 | few | - | TRBJ2-2
TGTGCCAGCAGCCAAGGACAGGGGAAGTACTTC | CASSQGQGKYF | TRBV14 | - | TRBD1 | TRBJ2-7
TGTGCCAGCAGTTACTCGAGAGCTTCAGAGACCCAGTACTTC | CASSYSRASETQYF | TRBV6-5 | - | - | TRBJ2-5
TGTGCCAGCAGCCATACTCAGGGTAGGGCTTTCTTT | CASSHTQGRAFF | TRBV11-3 | - | - | TRBJ1-1
TGTGCCAGCAGCTTAAGGAACAGGGACGAGCAGTACTTC | CASSLRNRDEQYF | TRBV7-9 | - | - | TRBJ2-7
TGTGCCAGCATGGGGGGAGGAATCTACGAGCAGTACTTC | CASMGGGIYEQYF | TRBV28 | - | - | TRBJ2-7
TGTGCCAGCAGTCCCGGACAGGGTTTTGATTCACCCCTCCACTTT | CASSPGQGFDSPLHF | TRBV2 | - | TRBD1 | TRBJ1-6
TGTGCCAGCAGACGACCCGGGGGGGGCCGCACCGGGGAGCTGTTTTTT | CASRRPGGGRTGELFF | TRBV28 | - | TRBD2 | TRBJ2-2
TGTGCCAGCAGCTTAGATCCAGCGGGGAGAGATACGCAGTATTTT | CASSLDPAGRDTQYF | TRBV7-2 | - | TRBD2 | TRBJ2-3
TGTGCCATCAGATCTAGCGGGGGCCGAACAACCGGGGAGCTGTTTTTT | CAIRSSGGRTTGELFF | TRBV10-3 | - | TRBD2 | TRBJ2-2
TGTGCCAGCAGCTTATACAGGATCGAGACCCAGTACTTC | CASSLYRIETQYF | TRBV7-2 | - | - | TRBJ2-5
TGCGCCAGCAGTTGGACTAGCGGGGTTGCAGATACGCAGTATTTT | CASSWTSGVADTQYF | TRBV4-1 | - | TRBD2 | TRBJ2-3
TGTGCCAGCAGGGGACCACTAGCGTCCCAAGAGACCCAGTACTTC | CASRGPLASQETQYF | TRBV6-5 | - | TRBD2 | TRBJ2-5
TGTGCCAGCTCACAACAGGGGTCCACCGGGGAGCTGTTTTTT | CASSQQGSTGELFF | TRBV18 | once | TRBD1 | TRBJ2-2
TGCGCCAGCAGCTTACAGGGGGCTACCGGCGCCGGGGAGCTGTTTTTT | CASSLQGATGAGELFF | TRBV5-1 | once | TRBD1 | TRBJ2-2
TGTGCCAGCAGCTTAGGGCTAGCGGGGGGGCAGGGGCAGTACTTC | CASSLGLAGGQGQYF | TRBV7-2 | once | TRBD2 | TRBJ2-7
TGTGCCATGCGCGGGAGGGCAGCGAATAATTCACCCCTCCACTTT | CAMRGRAANNSPLHF | TRBV2 | - | - | TRBJ1-6
TGTGCCAGCAGCTCTTTCGGCTCCTATAATTCACCCCTCCACTTT | CASSSFGSYNSPLHF | TRBV5-4 | few | - | TRBJ1-6
TGTGCCTGGAGGGGGGGACTGAACACTGAAGCTTTCTTT | CAWRGGLNTEAFF | TRBV30 | - | - | TRBJ1-1
TGTGCCAGCAGCTTAGCGACGACAAACGGGGGCACTGAAGCTTTCTTT | CASSLATTNGGTEAFF | TRBV7-9 | - | - | TRBJ1-1
TGTGCCAGCAGCTTACTAGATGAAAAACTGTTTTTT | CASSLLDEKLFF | TRBV3-1/TRBV3-2 | - | - | TRBJ1-4
TGTGCCAGCGTGGGACAGGGGAACACTGAAGCTTTCTTT | CASVGQGNTEAFF | TRBV25-1 | - | TRBD1 | TRBJ1-1
TGTGCCAGCAGCCCAGACGGAGCAACTAATGAAAAACTGTTTTTT | CASSPDGATNEKLFF | TRBV6-5 | - | - | TRBJ1-4
TGCAGCGTTGGGGACAGGGGGACGGGCTATGGCTACACCTTC | CSVGDRGTGYGYTF | TRBV29-1 | few | TRBD1 | TRBJ1-2
TGCGCCAGCAGCCAACCCCGGGGCTCTGGGGCCAACGTCCTGACTTTC | CASSQPRGSGANVLTF | TRBV4-1 | few | - | TRBJ2-6
TGTGCCAGCAGTACCTTTGGACAGGGTGAGCGTGGCTACACCTTC | CASSTFGQGERGYTF | TRBV28 | - | TRBD1 | TRBJ1-2
TGTGCCAGCAACGGACAGTCATCACCCCTCCACTTT | CASNGQSSPLHF | TRBV6-6 | - | - | TRBJ1-6
TGTGCCAGCACCGGGAACAGTGGCGGGTTTAATGAAAAACTGTTTTTT | CASTGNSGGFNEKLFF | TRBV28 | - | - | TRBJ1-4
TGTGCCAGCAGAGGGACAGGGGACAATGAGCAGTTCTTC | CASRGTGDNEQFF | TRBV2 | - | TRBD1 | TRBJ2-1
TGTGCCAGCAGGAGTGAGGGTTCGGACACTGAAGCTTTCTTT | CASRSEGSDTEAFF | TRBV2 | once | - | TRBJ1-1
TGCAGTGCTAGCGACGGGGATGGCTACACCTTC | CSASDGDGYTF | TRBV20-1 | - | - | TRBJ1-2
TGTGCCAGCAGCTCAGGACAAGAGCAGTACTTC | CASSSGQEQYF | TRBV11-3 | - | - | TRBJ2-7